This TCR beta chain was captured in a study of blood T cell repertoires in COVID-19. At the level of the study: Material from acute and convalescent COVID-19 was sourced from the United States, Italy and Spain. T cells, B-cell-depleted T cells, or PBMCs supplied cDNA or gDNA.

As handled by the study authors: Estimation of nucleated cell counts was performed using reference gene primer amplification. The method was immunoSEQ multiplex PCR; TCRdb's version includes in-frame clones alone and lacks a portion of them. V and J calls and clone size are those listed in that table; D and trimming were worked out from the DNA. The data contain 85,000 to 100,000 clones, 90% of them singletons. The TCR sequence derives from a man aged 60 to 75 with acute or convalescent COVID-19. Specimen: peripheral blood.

Here the CDR3 reads CASSPSGIIKAEAFF. The CDR3 coding sequence is TGTGCCAGCAGTCCATCAGGGATCATAAAGGCTGAAGCTTTCTTT. This sequence joins TRBV6-5 and TRBJ1-1; D perhaps matches TRBD1 (5 bases). CDR3 length: 15 residues. Germline V gene sequence: CDR1 MNHEY, CDR2 SVGAGI. Between the trimmed V and J ends, which lost 5 bases and 6 bases, there was a span of 19 bases.